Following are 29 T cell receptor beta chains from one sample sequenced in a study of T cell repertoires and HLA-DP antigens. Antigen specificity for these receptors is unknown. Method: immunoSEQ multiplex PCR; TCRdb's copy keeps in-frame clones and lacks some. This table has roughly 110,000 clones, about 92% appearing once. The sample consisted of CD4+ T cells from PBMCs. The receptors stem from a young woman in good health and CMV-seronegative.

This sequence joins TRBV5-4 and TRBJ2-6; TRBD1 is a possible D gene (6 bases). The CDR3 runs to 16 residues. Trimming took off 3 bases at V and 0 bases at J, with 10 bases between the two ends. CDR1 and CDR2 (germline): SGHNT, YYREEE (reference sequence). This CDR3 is CASSWTVPSGANVLTF. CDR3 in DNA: TGTGCCAGCAGCTGGACAGTCCCCTCTGGGGCCAACGTCCTGACTTTC.

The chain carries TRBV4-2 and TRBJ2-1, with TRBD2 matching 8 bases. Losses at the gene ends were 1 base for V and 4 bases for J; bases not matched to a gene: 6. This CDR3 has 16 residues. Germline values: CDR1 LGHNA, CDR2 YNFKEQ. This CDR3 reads CASSQGPSGPYNEQFF. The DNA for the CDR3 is TGTGCCAGCAGCCAAGGGCCTAGCGGGCCTTACAATGAGCAGTTCTTC.

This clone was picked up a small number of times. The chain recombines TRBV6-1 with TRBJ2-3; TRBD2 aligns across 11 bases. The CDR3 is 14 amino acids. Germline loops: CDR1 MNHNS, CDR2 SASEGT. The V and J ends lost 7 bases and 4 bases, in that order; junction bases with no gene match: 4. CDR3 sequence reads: CASTLAGGPDTQYF. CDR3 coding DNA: TGTGCCAGCACATTAGCGGGGGGGCCAGATACGCAGTATTTT.

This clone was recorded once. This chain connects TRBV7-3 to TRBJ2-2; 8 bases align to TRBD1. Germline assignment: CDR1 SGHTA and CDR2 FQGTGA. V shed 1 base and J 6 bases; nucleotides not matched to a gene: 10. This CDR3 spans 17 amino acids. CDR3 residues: CASSLSPGAGGSGELFF. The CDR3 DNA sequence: TGTGCCAGCAGCTTAAGTCCCGGGGCAGGGGGCTCCGGGGAGCTGTTTTTT.

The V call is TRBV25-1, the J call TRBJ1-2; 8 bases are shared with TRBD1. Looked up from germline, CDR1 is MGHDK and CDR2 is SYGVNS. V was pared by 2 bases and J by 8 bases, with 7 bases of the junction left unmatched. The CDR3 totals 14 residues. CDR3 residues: CASSEVRTGRGYTF. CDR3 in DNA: TGTGCCAGCAGTGAAGTCCGGACAGGGCGGGGCTACACCTTC.

CDR3 loop: CASSEMGQSDEQYF. Written as DNA, the CDR3 is TGTGCCAGCAGTGAAATGGGACAGTCGGATGAGCAGTACTTC. V gene TRBV6-1 combines with J gene TRBJ2-7; 7 bases map to TRBD1. Looked up from germline, CDR1 is MNHNS and CDR2 is SASEGT. Germline trimming cut 2 bases from V and 7 bases from J; bases unmatched to any gene: 8. The length of the CDR3 is 14 residues.

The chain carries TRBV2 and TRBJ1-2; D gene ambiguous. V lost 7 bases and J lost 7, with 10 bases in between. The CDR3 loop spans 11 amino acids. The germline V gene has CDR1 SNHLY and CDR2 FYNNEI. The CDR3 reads CASNRNSGYTF. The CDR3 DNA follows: TGTGCCAGCAATCGGAATTCTGGCTACACCTTC. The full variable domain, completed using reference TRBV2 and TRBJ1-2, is EPEVTQTPSHQVTQMGQEVILRCVPISNHLYFYWYRQILGQKVEFLVSFYNNEISEKSEIFDDQFSVERPDGSNFTLKIRSTKLEDSAMYFCASNRNSGYTFGSGTRLTVV.

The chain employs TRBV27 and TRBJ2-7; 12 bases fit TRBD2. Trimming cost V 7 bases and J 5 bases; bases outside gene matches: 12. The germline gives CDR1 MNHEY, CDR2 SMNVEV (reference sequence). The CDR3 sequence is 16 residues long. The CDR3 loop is CASTSFRLAGVHEQYF. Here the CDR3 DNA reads TGTGCCAGCACCTCATTCAGACTAGCGGGAGTACACGAGCAGTACTTC.

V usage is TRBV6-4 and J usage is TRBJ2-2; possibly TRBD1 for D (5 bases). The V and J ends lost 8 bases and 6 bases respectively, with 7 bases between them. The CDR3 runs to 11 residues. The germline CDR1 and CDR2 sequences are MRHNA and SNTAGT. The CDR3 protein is CASQGSGELFF. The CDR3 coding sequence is TGTGCCAGCCAGGGTTCCGGGGAGCTGTTTTTT.

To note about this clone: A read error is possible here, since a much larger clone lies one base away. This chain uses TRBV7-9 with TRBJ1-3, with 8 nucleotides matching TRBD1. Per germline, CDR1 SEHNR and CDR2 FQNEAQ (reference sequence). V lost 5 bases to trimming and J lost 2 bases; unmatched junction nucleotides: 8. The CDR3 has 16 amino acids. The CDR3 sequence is CASSQGTGTPGNTIYF. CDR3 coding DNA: TGTGCCAGCAGCCAGGGGACAGGAACCCCTGGAAACACCATATATTTT.

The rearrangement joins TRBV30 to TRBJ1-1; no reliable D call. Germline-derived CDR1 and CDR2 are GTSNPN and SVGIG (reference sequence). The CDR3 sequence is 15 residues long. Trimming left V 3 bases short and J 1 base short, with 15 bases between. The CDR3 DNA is TGTGCCTGGAGGGCCACCCTCCAGAAGAACACTGAAGCTTTCTTT. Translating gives CAWRATLQKNTEAFF. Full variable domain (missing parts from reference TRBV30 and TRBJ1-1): SQTIHQWPATLVQPVGSPLSLECTVEGTSNPNLYWYRQAAGRGLQLLFYSVGIGQISSEVPQNLSASRPQDRQFILSSKKLLLSDSGFYLCAWRATLQKNTEAFFGQGTRLTVV.

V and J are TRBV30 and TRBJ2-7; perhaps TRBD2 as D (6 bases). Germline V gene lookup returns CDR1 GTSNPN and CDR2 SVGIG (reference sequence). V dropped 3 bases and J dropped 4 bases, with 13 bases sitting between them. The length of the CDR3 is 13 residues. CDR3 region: CAWRRGGGYEQYF. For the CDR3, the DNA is TGTGCCTGGAGAAGGGGTGGGGGGTACGAGCAGTACTTC.

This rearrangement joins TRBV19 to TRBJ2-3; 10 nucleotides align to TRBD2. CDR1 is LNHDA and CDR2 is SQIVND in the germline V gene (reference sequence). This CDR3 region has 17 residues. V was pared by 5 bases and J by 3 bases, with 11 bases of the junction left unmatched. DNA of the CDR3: TGTGCCAGTAGTCCCGTCTTCGGACTAGCGGTAACAGATACGCAGTATTTT. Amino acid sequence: CASSPVFGLAVTDTQYF.

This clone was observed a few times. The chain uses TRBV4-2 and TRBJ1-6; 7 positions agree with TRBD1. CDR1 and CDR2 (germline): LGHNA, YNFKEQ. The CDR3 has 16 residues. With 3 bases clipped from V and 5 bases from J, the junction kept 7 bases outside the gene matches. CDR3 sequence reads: CASSQTDRDDNSPLHF. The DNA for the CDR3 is TGTGCCAGCAGCCAGACCGACAGGGATGATAATTCACCCCTCCACTTT.

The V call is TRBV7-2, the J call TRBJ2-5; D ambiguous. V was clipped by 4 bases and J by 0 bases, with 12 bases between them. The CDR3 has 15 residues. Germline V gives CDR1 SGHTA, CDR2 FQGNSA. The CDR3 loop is CASSSRTANQETQYF. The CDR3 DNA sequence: TGTGCCAGCAGCTCCCGGACGGCAAACCAAGAGACCCAGTACTTC. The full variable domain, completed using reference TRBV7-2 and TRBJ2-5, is GAGVSQSPSNKVTEKGKDVELRCDPISGHTALYWYRQSLGQGLEFLIYFQGNSAPDKSGLPSDRFSAERTGGSVSTLTIQRTQQEDSAVYLCASSSRTANQETQYFGPGTRLLVL.

The CDR3 loop is CASSPYSQETQYF. For the CDR3, the DNA is TGTGCCAGCAGTCCCTACAGCCAAGAGACCCAGTACTTC. V is TRBV28 and J is TRBJ2-5; D gene uncertain. Germline CDR1 MDHEN, CDR2 SYDVKM. V lost 5 bases and J 1 base, leaving 8 bases between the germline ends. The CDR3 is 13 amino acids.

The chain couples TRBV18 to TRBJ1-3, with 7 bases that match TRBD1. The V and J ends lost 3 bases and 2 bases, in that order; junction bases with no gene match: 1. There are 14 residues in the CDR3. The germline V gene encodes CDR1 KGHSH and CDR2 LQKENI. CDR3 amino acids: CASSPGTAGNTIYF. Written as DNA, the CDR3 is TGTGCCAGCTCACCTGGGACAGCTGGAAACACCATATATTTT.

This CDR3 is CASSLTTEQGGSTDTQYF. CDR3 DNA: TGTGCCAGCAGCTTAACCACGGAGCAGGGGGGAAGCACAGATACGCAGTATTTT. The chain is built from TRBV7-3 and TRBJ2-3, with D possibly TRBD1 on 7 matching bases. Germline V CDR1 and CDR2: SGHTA, FQGTGA. With 0 bases removed from V and 0 bases from J, the gap between germline ends came to 16 bases. The CDR3 covers 18 residues.

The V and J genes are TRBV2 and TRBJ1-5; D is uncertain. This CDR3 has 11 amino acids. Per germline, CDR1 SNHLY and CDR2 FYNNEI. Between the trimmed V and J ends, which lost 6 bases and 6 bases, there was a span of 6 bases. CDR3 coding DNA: TGTGCCAGCAGGCTGGGTCAGCCCCAGCATTTT. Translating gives CASRLGQPQHF.

The CDR3 spells CASSTGLAGVEQYF. The CDR3 region has the DNA TGTGCCAGCAGCACTGGACTAGCGGGCGTTGAGCAGTACTTC. This sequence joins TRBV7-3 and TRBJ2-7; 11 nucleotides line up with TRBD2. The CDR3 consists of 14 residues. The V segment lost 5 bases and the J segment 7 bases; nucleotides outside the gene matches: 7. Germline lookup yields CDR1 SGHTA and CDR2 FQGTGA.

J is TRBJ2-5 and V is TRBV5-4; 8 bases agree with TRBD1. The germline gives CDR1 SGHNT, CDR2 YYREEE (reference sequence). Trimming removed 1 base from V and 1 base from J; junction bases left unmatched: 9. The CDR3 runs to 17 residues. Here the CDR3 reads CASSLTGQGSVQETQYF. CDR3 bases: TGTGCCAGCAGCTTGACTGGACAGGGTAGTGTCCAAGAGACCCAGTACTTC.

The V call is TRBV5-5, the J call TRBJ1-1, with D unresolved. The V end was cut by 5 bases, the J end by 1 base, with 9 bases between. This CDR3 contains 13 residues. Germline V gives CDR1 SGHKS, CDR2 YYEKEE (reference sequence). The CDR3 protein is CASSHHRNTEAFF. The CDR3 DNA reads TGTGCCAGCAGTCACCACCGGAACACTGAAGCTTTCTTT.

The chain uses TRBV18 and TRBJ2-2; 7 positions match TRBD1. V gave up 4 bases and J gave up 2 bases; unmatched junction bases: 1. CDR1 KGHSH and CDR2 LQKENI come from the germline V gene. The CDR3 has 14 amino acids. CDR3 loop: CASSRDSNTGELFF. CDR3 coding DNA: TGTGCCAGCTCACGGGACAGTAACACCGGGGAGCTGTTTTTT.

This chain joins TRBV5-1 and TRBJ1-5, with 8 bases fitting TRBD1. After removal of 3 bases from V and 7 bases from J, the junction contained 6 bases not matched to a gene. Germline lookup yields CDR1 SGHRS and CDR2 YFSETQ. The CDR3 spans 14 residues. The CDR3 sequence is CASSSTGGAQPQHF. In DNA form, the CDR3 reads TGCGCCAGCAGCTCTACAGGGGGAGCACAGCCCCAGCATTTT.

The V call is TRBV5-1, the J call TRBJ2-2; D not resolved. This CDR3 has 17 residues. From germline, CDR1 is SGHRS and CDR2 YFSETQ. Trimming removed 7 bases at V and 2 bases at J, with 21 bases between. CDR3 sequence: CASRSRTLLQNTGELFF. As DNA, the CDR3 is TGCGCCAGCCGCTCGAGGACCCTCCTCCAAAACACCGGGGAGCTGTTTTTT.

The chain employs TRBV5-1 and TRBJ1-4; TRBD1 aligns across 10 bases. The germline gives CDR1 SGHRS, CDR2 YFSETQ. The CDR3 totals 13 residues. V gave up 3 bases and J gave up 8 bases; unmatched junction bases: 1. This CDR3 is CASSWGQGEKLFF. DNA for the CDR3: TGCGCCAGCAGCTGGGGACAGGGGGAAAAACTGTTTTTT.

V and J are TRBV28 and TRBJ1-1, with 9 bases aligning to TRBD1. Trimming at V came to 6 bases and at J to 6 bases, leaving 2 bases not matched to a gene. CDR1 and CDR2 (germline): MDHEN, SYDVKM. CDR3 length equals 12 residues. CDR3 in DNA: TGTGCCAGCAGACAGGGGGCCCCTGAAGCTTTCTTT. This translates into CASRQGAPEAFF.

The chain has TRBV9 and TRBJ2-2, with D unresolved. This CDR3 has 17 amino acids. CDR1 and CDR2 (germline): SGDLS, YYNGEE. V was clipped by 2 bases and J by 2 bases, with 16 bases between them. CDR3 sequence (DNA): TGTGCCAGCAGCGTGGCACCAAGTACCTTAAACACCGGGGAGCTGTTTTTT. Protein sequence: CASSVAPSTLNTGELFF.

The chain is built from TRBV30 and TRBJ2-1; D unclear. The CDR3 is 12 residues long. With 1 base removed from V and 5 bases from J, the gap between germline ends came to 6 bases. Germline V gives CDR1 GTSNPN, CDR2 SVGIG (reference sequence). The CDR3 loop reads CAWSDRNNEQFF. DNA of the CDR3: TGTGCCTGGAGTGACCGGAACAATGAGCAGTTCTTC.